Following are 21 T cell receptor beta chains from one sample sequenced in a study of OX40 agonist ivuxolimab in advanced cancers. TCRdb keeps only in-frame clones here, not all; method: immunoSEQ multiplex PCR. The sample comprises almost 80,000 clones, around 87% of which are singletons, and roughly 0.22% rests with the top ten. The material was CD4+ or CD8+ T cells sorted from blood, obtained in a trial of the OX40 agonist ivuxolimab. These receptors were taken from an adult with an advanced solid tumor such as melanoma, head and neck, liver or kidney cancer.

The CDR3 DNA is TGTGCCAGCAGCTTAGTGGAACTAGCGGGGAGACCTACGCAGTATTTT. Its translation: CASSLVELAGRPTQYF. The V and J genes are TRBV11-2 and TRBJ2-3; TRBD2 matches 10 bases. CDR1 is SGHAT and CDR2 is FQNNGV in the germline V gene. The J segment lost 8 bases and the V segment lost 1 base, leaving 9 bases of the junction unmatched. The CDR3 spans 16 residues.

CDR3 region: CASSQSYGGGDSGANVLTF. CDR3 nucleotide sequence: TGCGCCAGCAGTCAATCGTACGGGGGAGGGGACTCTGGGGCCAACGTCCTGACTTTC. The J gene is TRBJ2-6, the V gene TRBV23-1; 7 bases agree with TRBD2. TRBV23-1 counts as an open reading frame of uncertain function. Trimming took 0 bases from V and 0 from J; bases not matched to a gene: 8. The CDR3 is 19 residues long.

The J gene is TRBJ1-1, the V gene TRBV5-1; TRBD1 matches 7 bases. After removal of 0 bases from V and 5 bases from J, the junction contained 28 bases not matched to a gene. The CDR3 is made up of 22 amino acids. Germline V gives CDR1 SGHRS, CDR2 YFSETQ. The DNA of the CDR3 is TGCGCCAGCAGCTTGGGACAGGGTTGGGGGGTCGTGGGATTAGGGAAGGTAACTGAAGCTTTCTTT. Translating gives CASSLGQGWGVVGLGKVTEAFF.

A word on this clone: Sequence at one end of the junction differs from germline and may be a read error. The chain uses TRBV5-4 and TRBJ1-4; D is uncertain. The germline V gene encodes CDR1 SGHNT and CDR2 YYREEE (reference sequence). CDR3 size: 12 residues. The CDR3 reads CASSQPNEKLFF. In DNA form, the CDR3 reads TGCGCCAGCAGCCAACCTAATGAAAAACTGTTTTTT.

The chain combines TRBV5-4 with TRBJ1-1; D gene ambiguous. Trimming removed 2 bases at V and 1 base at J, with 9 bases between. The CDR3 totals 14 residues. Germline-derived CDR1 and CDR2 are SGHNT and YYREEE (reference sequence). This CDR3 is CASSLGGRNTEAFF. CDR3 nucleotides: TGTGCCAGCAGCTTAGGAGGGCGGAACACTGAAGCTTTCTTT.

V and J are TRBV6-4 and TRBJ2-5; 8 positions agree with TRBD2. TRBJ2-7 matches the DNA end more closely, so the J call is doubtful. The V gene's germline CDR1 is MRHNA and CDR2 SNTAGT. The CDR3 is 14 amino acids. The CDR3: CASNSGNASYEQYF. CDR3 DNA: TGTGCCAGCAATAGCGGGAATGCGTCCTACGAGCAGTACTTC.

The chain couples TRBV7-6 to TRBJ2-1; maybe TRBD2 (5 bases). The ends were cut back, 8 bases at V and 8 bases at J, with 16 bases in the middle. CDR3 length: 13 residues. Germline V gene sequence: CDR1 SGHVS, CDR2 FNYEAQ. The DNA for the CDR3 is TGTGCCAGCGCCCGTCTAGCCTGGGATGAGCAGTTCTTC. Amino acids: CASARLAWDEQFF.

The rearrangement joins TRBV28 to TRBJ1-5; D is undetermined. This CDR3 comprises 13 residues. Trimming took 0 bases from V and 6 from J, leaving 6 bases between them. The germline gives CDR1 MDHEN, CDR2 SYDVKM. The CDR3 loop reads CASSLWSGQPQHF. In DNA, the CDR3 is TGTGCCAGCAGTTTATGGTCAGGTCAGCCCCAGCATTTT.

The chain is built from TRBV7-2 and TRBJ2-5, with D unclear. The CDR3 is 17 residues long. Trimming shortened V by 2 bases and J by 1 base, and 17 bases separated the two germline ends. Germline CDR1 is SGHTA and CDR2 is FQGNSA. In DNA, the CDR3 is TGTGCCAGCAGCTTAAGACACGGACCCCTAAGCCAAGAGACCCAGTACTTC. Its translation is CASSLRHGPLSQETQYF.

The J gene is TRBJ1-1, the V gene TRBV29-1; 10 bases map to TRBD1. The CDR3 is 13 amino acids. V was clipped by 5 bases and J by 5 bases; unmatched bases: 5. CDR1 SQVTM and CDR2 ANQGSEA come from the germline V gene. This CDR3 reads CSVKGGQGTEAFF. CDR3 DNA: TGCAGCGTTAAAGGGGGACAGGGGACTGAAGCTTTCTTT.

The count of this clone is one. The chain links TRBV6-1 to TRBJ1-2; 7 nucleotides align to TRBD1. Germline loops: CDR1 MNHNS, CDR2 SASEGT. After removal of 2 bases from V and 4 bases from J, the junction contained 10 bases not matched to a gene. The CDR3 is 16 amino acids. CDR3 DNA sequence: TGTGCCAGCAGTGAAATCGAGGGGGCAACAAGCTATGGCTACACCTTC. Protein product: CASSEIEGATSYGYTF.

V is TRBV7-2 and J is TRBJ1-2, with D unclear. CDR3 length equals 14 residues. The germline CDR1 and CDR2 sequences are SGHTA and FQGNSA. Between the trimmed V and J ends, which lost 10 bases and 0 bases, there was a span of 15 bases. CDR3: CAISPPVTNYGYTF. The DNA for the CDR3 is TGTGCCATTAGCCCTCCGGTGACTAACTATGGCTACACCTTC.

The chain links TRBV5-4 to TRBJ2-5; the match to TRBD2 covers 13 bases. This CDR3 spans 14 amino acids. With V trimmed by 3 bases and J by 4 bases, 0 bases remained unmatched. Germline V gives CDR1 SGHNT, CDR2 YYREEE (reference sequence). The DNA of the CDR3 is TGTGCCAGCAGCTGGACTAGCGGGAGAGAGACCCAGTACTTC. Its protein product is CASSWTSGRETQYF.

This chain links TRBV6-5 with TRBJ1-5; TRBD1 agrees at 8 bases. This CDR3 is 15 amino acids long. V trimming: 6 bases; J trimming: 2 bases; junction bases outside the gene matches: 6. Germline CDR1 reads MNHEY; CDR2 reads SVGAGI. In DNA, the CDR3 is TGTGCCAGCAGCCAGGCGGGACAGGGCAATCAGCCCCAGCATTTT. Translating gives CASSQAGQGNQPQHF.

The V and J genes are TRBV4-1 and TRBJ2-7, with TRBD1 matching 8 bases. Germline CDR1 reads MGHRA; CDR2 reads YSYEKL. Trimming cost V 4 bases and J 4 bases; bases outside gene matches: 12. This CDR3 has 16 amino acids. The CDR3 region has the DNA TGCGCCAGCAGCCCACACTCTGGACAGGGTACATACGAGCAGTACTTC. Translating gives CASSPHSGQGTYEQYF.

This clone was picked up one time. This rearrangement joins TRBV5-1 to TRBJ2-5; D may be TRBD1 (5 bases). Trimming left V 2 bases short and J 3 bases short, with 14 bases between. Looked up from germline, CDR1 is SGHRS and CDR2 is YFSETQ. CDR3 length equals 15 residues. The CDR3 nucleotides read TGCGCCAGCAGCTTCCGATTCGACAGAAAAGAGACCCAGTACTTC. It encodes CASSFRFDRKETQYF.

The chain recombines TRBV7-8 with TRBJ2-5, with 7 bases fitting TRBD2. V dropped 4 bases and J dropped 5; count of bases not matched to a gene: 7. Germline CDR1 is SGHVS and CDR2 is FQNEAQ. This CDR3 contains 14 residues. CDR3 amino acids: CASSSTSVVETQYF. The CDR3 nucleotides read TGTGCCAGCAGCTCAACTAGCGTCGTGGAGACCCAGTACTTC.

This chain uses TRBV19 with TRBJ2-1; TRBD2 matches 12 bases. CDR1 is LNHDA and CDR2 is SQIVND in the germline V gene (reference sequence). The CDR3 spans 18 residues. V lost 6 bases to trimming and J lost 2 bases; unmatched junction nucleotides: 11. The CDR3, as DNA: TGTGCCAGTAGGGGCTCTAGCGGGAGGGCCTTGGCCTACAATGAGCAGTTCTTC. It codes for CASRGSSGRALAYNEQFF.

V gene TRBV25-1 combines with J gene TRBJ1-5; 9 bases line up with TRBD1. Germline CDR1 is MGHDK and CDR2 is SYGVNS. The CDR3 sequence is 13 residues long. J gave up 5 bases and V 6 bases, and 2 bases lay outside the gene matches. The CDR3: CASRGQGDQPQHF. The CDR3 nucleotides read TGTGCCAGCAGGGGACAGGGCGATCAGCCCCAGCATTTT.

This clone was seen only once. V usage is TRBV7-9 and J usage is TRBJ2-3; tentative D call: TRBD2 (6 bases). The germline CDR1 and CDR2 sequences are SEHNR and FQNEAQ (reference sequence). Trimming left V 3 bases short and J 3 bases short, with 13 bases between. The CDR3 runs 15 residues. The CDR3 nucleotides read TGTGCCAGCAGCTTTCAGCCAGGAGGGACAGATACGCAGTATTTT. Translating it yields CASSFQPGGTDTQYF.

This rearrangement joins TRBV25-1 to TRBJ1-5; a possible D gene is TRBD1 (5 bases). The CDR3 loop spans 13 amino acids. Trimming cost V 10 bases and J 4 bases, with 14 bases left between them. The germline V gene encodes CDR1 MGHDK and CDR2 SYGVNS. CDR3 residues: CATQGIGNQPQHF. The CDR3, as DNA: TGTGCCACCCAGGGAATAGGTAATCAGCCCCAGCATTTT. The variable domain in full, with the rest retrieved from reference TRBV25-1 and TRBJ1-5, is EADIYQTPRYLVIGTGKKITLECSQTMGHDKMYWYQQDPGMELHLIHYSYGVNSTEKGDLSSESTVSRIRTEHFPLTLESARPSHTSQYLCATQGIGNQPQHFGDGTRLSIL.